These 21 T cell receptor beta chains were sequenced from one sample in a study of OX40 agonist ivuxolimab in advanced cancers. This table comes from immunoSEQ multiplex PCR, and its TCRdb copy is limited to in-frame clones, with some not included. The sample records 55,000 to 60,000 clones, about 81% being singletons. Sequenced material: CD4+ or CD8+ T cells sorted from blood, taken in a trial of the OX40 agonist ivuxolimab. The receptors here all came from an adult with an advanced solid tumor such as melanoma, head and neck, liver or kidney cancer.

By share, this clone counts as medium-sized. V gene TRBV9 combines with J gene TRBJ1-6, with 7 bases aligning to TRBD1. Germline trimming cut 6 bases from V and 7 bases from J; bases unmatched to any gene: 10. This CDR3 comprises 15 residues. CDR1 is SGDLS and CDR2 is YYNGEE in the germline V gene. CDR3 in DNA: TGTGCCAGCACCATAGGGGAGGGGGCGAATTCACCCCTCCACTTT. Protein product: CASTIGEGANSPLHF.

This clone was recorded a few times. This chain links TRBV9 with TRBJ2-1, with D possibly TRBD1 on 6 matching bases. The CDR3 contains 14 residues. V dropped 0 bases and J dropped 3 bases, with 7 bases sitting between them. Germline lookup yields CDR1 SGDLS and CDR2 YYNGEE. CDR3: CASSVEGVYNEQFF. DNA for the CDR3: TGTGCCAGCAGCGTAGAGGGGGTCTACAATGAGCAGTTCTTC.

The chain uses TRBV6-6 and TRBJ1-2, with D perhaps TRBD1 (5 bases). V was shortened by 5 bases and J by 1 base, with 14 bases between the two germline ends. The CDR3 length is 15 residues. Germline V gene sequence: CDR1 MNHNY, CDR2 SVGAGI (reference sequence). The CDR3 sequence: CASSKGTADNYGYTF. The CDR3 region has the DNA TGTGCCAGCAGTAAAGGGACGGCAGATAACTATGGCTACACCTTC.

The rearrangement joins TRBV6-4 to TRBJ2-2, with D perhaps TRBD1 or TRBD2 (5 bases each). Germline assignment: CDR1 MRHNA and CDR2 SNTAGT. This CDR3 contains 13 residues. The V and J ends lost 6 bases and 3 bases respectively, with 8 bases between them. CDR3 coding DNA: TGTGCCAGCAGAGGGGAGTACACCGGGGAGCTGTTTTTT. Protein product: CASRGEYTGELFF.

This chain uses TRBV18 with TRBJ2-7; tentatively, D is TRBD1 or TRBD2 (5 bases each). The CDR3 runs 12 residues. V was pared by 6 bases and J by 5 bases, with 11 bases between. CDR1 and CDR2 from the germline V gene are KGHSH and LQKENI. CDR3 amino acids: CASSPLGHEQYF. The CDR3 DNA reads TGTGCCAGCTCTCCCCTGGGACACGAGCAGTACTTC.

The chain links TRBV10-3 to TRBJ1-2; 8 bases map to TRBD1. CDR1 and CDR2 (germline): ENHRY, SYGVKD. The ends lost 4 bases at V and 3 bases at J; junction bases unmatched: 7. CDR3 length equals 15 residues. The CDR3: CAISGGQVNDYGYTF. DNA for the CDR3: TGTGCCATCAGTGGGGGACAGGTAAATGACTATGGCTACACCTTC.

The chain has TRBV19 and TRBJ2-1, with TRBD2 matching over 10 bases. V was clipped by 5 bases and J by 9 bases; unmatched bases: 10. The germline V gene has CDR1 LNHDA and CDR2 SQIVND (reference sequence). This CDR3 has 15 amino acids. CDR3 in DNA: TGTGCCAGTAGTGTTCTAGCGGGGGAGGGCAGTGAGCAGTTCTTC. It codes for CASSVLAGEGSEQFF.

This clone appeared once. The chain carries TRBV7-8 and TRBJ1-2; D is perhaps TRBD1 (6 bases). Trimming shortened V by 1 base and J by 3 bases, and 12 bases separated the two germline ends. Germline-derived CDR1 and CDR2 are SGHVS and FQNEAQ. The CDR3 extends over 15 amino acids. CDR3 nucleotides: TGTGCCAGCAGCTTAGAGGGGGGGGGAGACTATGGCTACACCTTC. Translating gives CASSLEGGGDYGYTF.

The rearrangement links TRBV12-2 to TRBJ1-6; the table's TRBD1 call for D was not verified on the DNA. TRBV12-2 is reported as a pseudogene. This CDR3 spans 20 amino acids. CDR3: CASRLGGTGGRRLAISPLHF. CDR3 nucleotide sequence: TGTGCAAGTCGCTTGGGGGGTACAGGGGGCCGACGTTTGGCGATTTCACCCCTCCACTTT.

The V and J genes are TRBV6-1 and TRBJ2-7, with 7 nucleotides matching TRBD1. Germline V lookup: CDR1 MNHNS, CDR2 SASEGT. V trimming: 0 bases; J trimming: 1 base; junction bases outside the gene matches: 9. The CDR3 contains 17 residues. In DNA form, the CDR3 reads TGTGCCAGCAGTGAAGCGCTTCGCGGCAGGGGGTCCTACGAGCAGTACTTC. This encodes CASSEALRGRGSYEQYF.

The chain links TRBV14 to TRBJ2-7; D unresolved. Germline V gene sequence: CDR1 SGHDN, CDR2 FVKESK. Deletions cut 4 bases from V and 3 bases from J, with 19 bases between. The CDR3 spans 16 residues. The CDR3 region has the DNA TGTGCCAGCAGCCCCCCCGGGCAGATCGACGTCTACGAGCAGTACTTC. Its protein product is CASSPPGQIDVYEQYF. Supplemented by reference TRBV14 and TRBJ2-7, the full variable domain reads EAGVTQFPSHSVIEKGQTVTLRCDPISGHDNLYWYRRVMGKEIKFLLHFVKESKQDESGMPNNRFLAERTGGTYSTLKVQPAELEDSGVYFCASSPPGQIDVYEQYFGPGTRLTVT.

The gene calls are TRBV2 and TRBJ2-1; D tentatively reads TRBD1 or TRBD2 (5 bases each). The CDR3 runs 15 residues. Germline V gene sequence: CDR1 SNHLY, CDR2 FYNNEI. V was shortened by 4 bases and J by 8 bases, with 18 bases between the two germline ends. CDR3 protein: CASSVGFGLGDEQFF. Here the CDR3 DNA reads TGTGCCAGCAGTGTGGGGTTTGGCCTGGGGGATGAGCAGTTCTTC.

The V gene is TRBV10-3, the J gene TRBJ1-1; the D is unclear. This CDR3 contains 13 residues. CDR1 is ENHRY and CDR2 is SYGVKD in the germline V gene. Trimming removed 8 bases from V and 5 bases from J, with 15 bases in between. The CDR3, as DNA: TGTGCCATCCGGCTGGGCGGCGGTACTGAAGCTTTCTTT. Its translation is CAIRLGGGTEAFF.

This sequence joins TRBV19 and TRBJ1-6, with D possibly being TRBD1 (5 bases). This CDR3 spans 17 amino acids. V lost 3 bases to trimming and J lost 6 bases, with 18 bases between them. The germline gives CDR1 LNHDA, CDR2 SQIVND (reference sequence). The CDR3 sequence: CASSILTGQRGNSPLHF. In DNA form, the CDR3 reads TGTGCCAGTAGTATCCTGACCGGGCAGAGGGGTAATTCACCCCTCCACTTT. Full variable domain (outside the CDR3, taken from reference TRBV19 and TRBJ1-6): DGGITQSPKYLFRKEGQNVTLSCEQNLNHDAMYWYRQDPGQGLRLIYYSQIVNDFQKGDIAEGYSVSREKKESFPLTVTSAQKNPTAFYLCASSILTGQRGNSPLHFGNGTRLTVT.

V gene TRBV30 combines with J gene TRBJ1-5; tentative D call: TRBD1 (5 bases). The ends were cut back, 5 bases at V and 6 bases at J, with 14 bases in the middle. Looked up from germline, CDR1 is GTSNPN and CDR2 is SVGIG (reference sequence). The CDR3 spans 13 residues. CDR3 loop: CAWYGGEGQPQHF. CDR3 nucleotides: TGTGCCTGGTACGGGGGTGAGGGTCAGCCCCAGCATTTT.

The chain has TRBV13 and TRBJ2-7; D not certain. The CDR3 loop spans 15 amino acids. Germline CDR1 and CDR2: PRHDT and FYEKMQ (reference sequence). The V end lost 0 bases, the J end lost 0 bases, and 9 bases lay between the germline ends. The CDR3 sequence is CASSLGGPSSYEQYF. CDR3 DNA sequence: TGTGCCAGCAGCTTAGGCGGGCCGAGCTCCTACGAGCAGTACTTC.

The chain employs TRBV5-1 and TRBJ2-3; unclear D gene. Trimming shortened V by 0 bases and J by 4 bases, and 15 bases separated the two germline ends. The CDR3 has 16 residues. Germline V gene data show CDR1 as SGHRS and CDR2 as YFSETQ. The CDR3 nucleotides read TGCGCCAGCAGCTTGGACCGGTCCCCTAGAGCAGATACGCAGTATTTT. This gives the protein CASSLDRSPRADTQYF.

J is TRBJ2-2 and V is TRBV4-1, with D tentatively TRBD1 or TRBD2 (6 bases each). The CDR3 is 20 residues long. V lost 7 bases, J lost 1 base, and 28 bases lay in between. CDR1 and CDR2 (germline): MGHRA, YSYEKL. The CDR3 sequence: CASNIGGPWTKHLNTGELFF. The CDR3 DNA reads TGCGCCAGCAATATAGGGGGGCCGTGGACAAAGCACCTGAACACCGGGGAGCTGTTTTTT.

This sequence joins TRBV19 and TRBJ2-7, with D perhaps being TRBD1 or TRBD2 (5 bases each). The CDR3 extends over 12 amino acids. V was clipped by 3 bases and J by 6 bases, with 9 bases between them. The germline V gene has CDR1 LNHDA and CDR2 SQIVND (reference sequence). CDR3 in amino acids: CASSMIGAEQYF. For the CDR3, the DNA is TGTGCCAGTAGTATGATCGGGGCCGAGCAGTACTTC.

The chain couples TRBV19 to TRBJ2-5; D tentatively fits TRBD1 or TRBD2 (6 bases each). Germline loops: CDR1 LNHDA, CDR2 SQIVND (reference sequence). The CDR3 has 15 amino acids. Trimming removed 6 bases from V and 4 bases from J, with 18 bases in between. The CDR3 DNA reads TGTGCCAGTAGCCCCGAGGGGGGCTCTCGAGAGACCCAGTACTTC. It is translated as CASSPEGGSRETQYF.

The V gene is TRBV5-1, the J gene TRBJ1-1; D not resolved. The V gene's germline CDR1 is SGHRS and CDR2 YFSETQ. This CDR3 is 15 amino acids long. V was cut by 1 base and J by 0 bases, with 10 bases left in between. CDR3 region: CASSLLQNMNTEAFF. The CDR3 DNA follows: TGCGCCAGCAGCTTGCTACAGAACATGAACACTGAAGCTTTCTTT. Looking up the rest from reference TRBV5-1 and TRBJ1-1 gives the full variable domain: KAGVTQTPRYLIKTRGQQVTLSCSPISGHRSVSWYQQTPGQGLQFLFEYFSETQRNKGNFPGRFSGRQFSNSRSEMNVSTLELGDSALYLCASSLLQNMNTEAFFGQGTRLTVV.